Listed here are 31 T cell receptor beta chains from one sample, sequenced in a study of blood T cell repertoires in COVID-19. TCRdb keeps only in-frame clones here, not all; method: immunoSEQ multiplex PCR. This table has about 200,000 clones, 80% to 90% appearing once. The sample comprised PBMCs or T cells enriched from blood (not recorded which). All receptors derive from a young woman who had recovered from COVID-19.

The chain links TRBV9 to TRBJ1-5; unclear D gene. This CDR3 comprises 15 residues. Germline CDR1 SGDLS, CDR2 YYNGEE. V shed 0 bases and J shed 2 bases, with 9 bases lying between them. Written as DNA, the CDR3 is TGTGCCAGCAGCGTAGGGGCCGGGGGCAATCAGCCCCAGCATTTT. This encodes CASSVGAGGNQPQHF.

CDR3 in amino acids: CASSAGHSGNTIYF. The CDR3 nucleotides are TGTGCCAGCAGCGCGGGACATTCTGGAAACACCATATATTTT. V gene TRBV9 combines with J gene TRBJ1-3; perhaps TRBD1 as D (6 bases). Looked up from germline, CDR1 is SGDLS and CDR2 is YYNGEE. Trimming stripped 3 bases from V and 1 base from J, with 8 bases between. CDR3 length equals 14 residues.

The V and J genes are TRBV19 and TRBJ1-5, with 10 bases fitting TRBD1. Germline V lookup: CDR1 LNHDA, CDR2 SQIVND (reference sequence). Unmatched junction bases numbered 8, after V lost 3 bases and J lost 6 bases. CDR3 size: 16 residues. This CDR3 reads CASSMQRDRGGQPQHF. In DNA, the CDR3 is TGTGCCAGTAGTATGCAACGGGACAGGGGTGGTCAGCCCCAGCATTTT.

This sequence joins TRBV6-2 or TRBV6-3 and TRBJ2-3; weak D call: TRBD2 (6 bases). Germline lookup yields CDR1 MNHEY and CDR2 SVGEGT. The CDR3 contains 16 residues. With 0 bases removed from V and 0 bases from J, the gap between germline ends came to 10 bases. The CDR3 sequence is CASSYSPGVSTDTQYF. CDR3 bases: TGTGCCAGCAGTTACTCTCCGGGGGTCAGCACAGATACGCAGTATTTT.

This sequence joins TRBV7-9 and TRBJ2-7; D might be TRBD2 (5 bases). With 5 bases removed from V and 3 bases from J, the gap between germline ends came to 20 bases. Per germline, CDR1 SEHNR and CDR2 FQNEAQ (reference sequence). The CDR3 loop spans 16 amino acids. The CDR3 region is CASSPWFQAAGYEQYF. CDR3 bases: TGTGCCAGCAGCCCATGGTTCCAGGCGGCGGGCTACGAGCAGTACTTC.

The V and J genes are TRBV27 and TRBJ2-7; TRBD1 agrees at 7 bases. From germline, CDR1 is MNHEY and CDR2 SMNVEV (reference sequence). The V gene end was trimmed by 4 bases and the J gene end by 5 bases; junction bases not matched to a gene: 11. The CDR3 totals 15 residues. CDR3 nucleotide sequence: TGTGCCAGCAGTTCCCGACAGGGCGGTTTGCACGAGCAGTACTTC. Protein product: CASSSRQGGLHEQYF.

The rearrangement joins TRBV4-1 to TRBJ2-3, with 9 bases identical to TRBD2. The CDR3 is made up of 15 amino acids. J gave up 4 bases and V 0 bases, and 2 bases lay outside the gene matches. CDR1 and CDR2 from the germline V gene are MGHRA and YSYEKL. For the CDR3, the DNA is TGCGCCAGCAGCCAAGATGGCGGGGGGGCAGATACGCAGTATTTT. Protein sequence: CASSQDGGGADTQYF.

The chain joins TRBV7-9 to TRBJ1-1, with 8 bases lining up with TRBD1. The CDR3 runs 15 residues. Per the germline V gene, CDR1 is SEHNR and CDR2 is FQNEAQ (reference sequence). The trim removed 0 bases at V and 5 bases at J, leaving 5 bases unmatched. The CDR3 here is CASSLAGQGRTEAFF. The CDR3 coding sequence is TGTGCCAGCAGCTTAGCCGGACAGGGAAGGACTGAAGCTTTCTTT.

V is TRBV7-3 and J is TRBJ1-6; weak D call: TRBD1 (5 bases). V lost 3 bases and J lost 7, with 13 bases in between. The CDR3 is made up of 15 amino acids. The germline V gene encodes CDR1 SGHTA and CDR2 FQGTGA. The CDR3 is CASSLRGGWNSPLHF. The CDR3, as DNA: TGTGCCAGCAGCTTGAGGGGAGGGTGGAATTCACCCCTCCACTTT.

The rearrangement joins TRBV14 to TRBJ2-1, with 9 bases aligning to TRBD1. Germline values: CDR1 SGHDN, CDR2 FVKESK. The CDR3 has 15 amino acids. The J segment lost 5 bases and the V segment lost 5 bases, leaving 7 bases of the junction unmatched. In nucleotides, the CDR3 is TGTGCCAGCAGCGACGGGACAGGGTACAACAATGAGCAGTTCTTC. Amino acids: CASSDGTGYNNEQFF. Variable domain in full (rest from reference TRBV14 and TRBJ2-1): EAGVTQFPSHSVIEKGQTVTLRCDPISGHDNLYWYRRVMGKEIKFLLHFVKESKQDESGMPNNRFLAERTGGTYSTLKVQPAELEDSGVYFCASSDGTGYNNEQFFGPGTRLTVL.

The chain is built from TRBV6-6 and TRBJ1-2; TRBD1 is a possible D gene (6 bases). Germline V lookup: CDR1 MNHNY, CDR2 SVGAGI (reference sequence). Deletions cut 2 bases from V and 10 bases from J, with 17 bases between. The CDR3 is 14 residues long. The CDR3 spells CASSYGTSTRAYTF. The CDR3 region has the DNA TGTGCCAGCAGTTACGGGACATCCACCCGAGCCTACACCTTC.

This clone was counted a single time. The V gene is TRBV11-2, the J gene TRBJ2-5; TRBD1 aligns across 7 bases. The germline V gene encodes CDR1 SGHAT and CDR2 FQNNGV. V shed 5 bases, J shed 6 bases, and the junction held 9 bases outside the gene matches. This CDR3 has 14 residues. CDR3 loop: CASSPAQGEKTQYF. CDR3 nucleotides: TGTGCCAGCAGCCCAGCCCAGGGGGAGAAGACCCAGTACTTC.

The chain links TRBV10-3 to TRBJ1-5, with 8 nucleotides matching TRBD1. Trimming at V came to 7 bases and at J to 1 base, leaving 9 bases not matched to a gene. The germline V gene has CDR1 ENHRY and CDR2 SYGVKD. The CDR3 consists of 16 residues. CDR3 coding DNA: TGTGCCATCAAAGAAGACAGGGGAAGCAGCAATCAGCCCCAGCATTTT. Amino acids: CAIKEDRGSSNQPQHF.

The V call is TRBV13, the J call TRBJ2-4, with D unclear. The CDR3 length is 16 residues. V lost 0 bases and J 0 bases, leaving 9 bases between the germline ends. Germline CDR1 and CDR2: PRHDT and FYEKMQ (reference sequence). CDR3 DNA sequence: TGTGCCAGCAGCTTAGGGCCCTATTTAGCCAAAAACATTCAGTACTTC. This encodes CASSLGPYLAKNIQYF.

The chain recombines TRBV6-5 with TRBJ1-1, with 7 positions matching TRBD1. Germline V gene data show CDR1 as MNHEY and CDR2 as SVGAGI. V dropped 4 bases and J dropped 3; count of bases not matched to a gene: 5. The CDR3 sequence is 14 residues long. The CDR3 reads CASSSSDRDTEAFF. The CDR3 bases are TGTGCCAGCAGTTCCTCTGACAGGGACACTGAAGCTTTCTTT.

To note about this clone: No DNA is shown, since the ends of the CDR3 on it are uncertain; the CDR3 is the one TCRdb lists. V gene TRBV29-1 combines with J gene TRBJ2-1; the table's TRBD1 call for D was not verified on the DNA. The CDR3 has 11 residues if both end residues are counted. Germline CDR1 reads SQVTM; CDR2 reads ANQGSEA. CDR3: CSVGEGTVEFF.

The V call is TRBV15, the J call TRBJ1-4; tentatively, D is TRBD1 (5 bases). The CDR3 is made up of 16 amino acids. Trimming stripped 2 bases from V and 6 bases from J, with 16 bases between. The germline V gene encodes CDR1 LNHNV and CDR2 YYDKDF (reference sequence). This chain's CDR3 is CATSRPIRGGYEKLFF. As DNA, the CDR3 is TGTGCCACCAGCAGACCGATCCGGGGGGGGTATGAAAAACTGTTTTTT. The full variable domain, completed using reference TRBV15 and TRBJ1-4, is DAMVIQNPRYQVTQFGKPVTLSCSQTLNHNVMYWYQQKSSQAPKLLFHYYDKDFNNEADTPDNFQSRRPNTSFCFLDIRSPGLGDTAMYLCATSRPIRGGYEKLFFGSGTQLSVL.

DNA of the CDR3: TGTGCCAGTAGTATAGGGCAAGGGACAGGAGGTGAAAAACTGTTTTTT. Its translation: CASSIGQGTGGEKLFF. The J gene is TRBJ1-4, the V gene TRBV19; 8 bases line up with TRBD1. This CDR3 contains 16 residues. The ends lost 1 base at V and 7 bases at J; junction bases unmatched: 8. Germline assignment: CDR1 LNHDA and CDR2 SQIVND (reference sequence).

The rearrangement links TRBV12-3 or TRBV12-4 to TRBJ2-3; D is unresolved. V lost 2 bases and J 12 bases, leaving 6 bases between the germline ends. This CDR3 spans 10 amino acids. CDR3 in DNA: TGTGCCAGCAGTTTAAGCCATCAGTATTTT. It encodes CASSLSHQYF.

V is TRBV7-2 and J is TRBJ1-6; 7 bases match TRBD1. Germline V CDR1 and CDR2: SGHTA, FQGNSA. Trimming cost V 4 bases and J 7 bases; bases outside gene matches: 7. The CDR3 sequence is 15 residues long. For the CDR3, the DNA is TGTGCCAGCAGCTACCGGGACAGACAGAATTCACCCCTCCACTTT. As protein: CASSYRDRQNSPLHF.

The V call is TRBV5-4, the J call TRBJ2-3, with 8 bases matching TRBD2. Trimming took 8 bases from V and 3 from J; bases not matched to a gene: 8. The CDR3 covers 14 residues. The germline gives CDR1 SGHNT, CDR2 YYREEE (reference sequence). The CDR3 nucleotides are TGTGCCAGTAACGGGGGGGCCGAGACAGATACGCAGTATTTT. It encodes CASNGGAETDTQYF.

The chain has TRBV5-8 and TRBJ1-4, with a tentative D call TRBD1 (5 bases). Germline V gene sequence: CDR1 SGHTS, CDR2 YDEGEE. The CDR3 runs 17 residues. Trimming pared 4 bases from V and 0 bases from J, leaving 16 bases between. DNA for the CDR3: TGTGCCAGCAGCCCAGGACAAGGGGACTCAACTAATGAAAAACTGTTTTTT. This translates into CASSPGQGDSTNEKLFF.

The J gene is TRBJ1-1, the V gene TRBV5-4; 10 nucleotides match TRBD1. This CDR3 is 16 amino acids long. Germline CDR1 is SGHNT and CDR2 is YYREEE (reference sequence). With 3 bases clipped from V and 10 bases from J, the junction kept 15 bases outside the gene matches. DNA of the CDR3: TGTGCCAGCAGCTCTCCGGGACAGGGGCAAAAATCGGCAGCTTTCTTT. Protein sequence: CASSSPGQGQKSAAFF.

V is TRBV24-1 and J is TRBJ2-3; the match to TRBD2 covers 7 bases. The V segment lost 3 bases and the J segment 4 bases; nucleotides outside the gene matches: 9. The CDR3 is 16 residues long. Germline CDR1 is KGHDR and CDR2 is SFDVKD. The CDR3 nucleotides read TGTGCCACCAGTGATCTTCGGCGGGGGTCCGCAGATACGCAGTATTTT. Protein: CATSDLRRGSADTQYF.

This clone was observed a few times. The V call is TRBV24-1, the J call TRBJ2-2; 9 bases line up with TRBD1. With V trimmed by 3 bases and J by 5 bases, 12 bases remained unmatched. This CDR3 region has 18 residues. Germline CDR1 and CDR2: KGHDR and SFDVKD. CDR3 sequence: CATSDPRPGQGYTGELFF. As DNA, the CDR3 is TGTGCCACCAGTGATCCCCGTCCGGGACAGGGTTATACCGGGGAGCTGTTTTTT.

In DNA form, the CDR3 reads TGTGCCAGCAGCCCGAGACACCTTTATAGCAATCAGCCCCAGCATTTT. Translation gives CASSPRHLYSNQPQHF. This chain joins TRBV7-3 and TRBJ1-5; D is uncertain. This CDR3 spans 16 amino acids. Per the germline V gene, CDR1 is SGHTA and CDR2 is FQGTGA. V lost 5 bases and J 0 bases, leaving 14 bases between the germline ends. Based on the CDR3 plus reference TRBV7-3 and TRBJ1-5, the full variable domain is GAGVSQTPSNKVTEKGKYVELRCDPISGHTALYWYRQSLGQGPEFLIYFQGTGAADDSGLPNDRFFAVRPEGSVSTLKIQRTERGDSAVYLCASSPRHLYSNQPQHFGDGTRLSIL.

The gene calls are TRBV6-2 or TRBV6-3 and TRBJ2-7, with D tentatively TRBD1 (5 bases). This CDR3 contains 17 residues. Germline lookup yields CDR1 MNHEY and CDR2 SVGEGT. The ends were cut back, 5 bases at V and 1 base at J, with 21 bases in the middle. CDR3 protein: CASSKSLRVSGSYEQYF. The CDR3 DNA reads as TGTGCCAGCAGTAAATCTCTCAGGGTCAGTGGGTCCTACGAGCAGTACTTC.

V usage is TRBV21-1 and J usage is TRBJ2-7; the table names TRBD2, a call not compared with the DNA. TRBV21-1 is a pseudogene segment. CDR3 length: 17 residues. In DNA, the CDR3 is TGTGCCAGCAGCAAAGCTCCGAGGGTACGAAGCTCCTACGAGCAGTACTTC. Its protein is CASSKAPRVRSSYEQYF.

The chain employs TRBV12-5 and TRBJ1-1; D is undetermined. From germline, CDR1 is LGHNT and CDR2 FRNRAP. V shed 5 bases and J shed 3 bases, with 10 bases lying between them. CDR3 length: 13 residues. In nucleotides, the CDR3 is TGTGCTAGTGGTGCCATGCGGGACACTGAAGCTTTCTTT. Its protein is CASGAMRDTEAFF.

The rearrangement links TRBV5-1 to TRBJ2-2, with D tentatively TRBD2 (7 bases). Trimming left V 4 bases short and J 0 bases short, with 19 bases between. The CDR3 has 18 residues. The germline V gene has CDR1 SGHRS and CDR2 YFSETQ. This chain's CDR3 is CASSLSAGAGANTGELFF. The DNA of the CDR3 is TGCGCCAGCAGCCTCAGCGCGGGGGCGGGGGCGAACACCGGGGAGCTGTTTTTT.

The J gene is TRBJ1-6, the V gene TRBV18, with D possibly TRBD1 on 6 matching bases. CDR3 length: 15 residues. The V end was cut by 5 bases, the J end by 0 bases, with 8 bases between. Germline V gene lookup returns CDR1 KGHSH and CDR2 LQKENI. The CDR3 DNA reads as TGTGCCAGCTCAACAGGGAGCTCCTATAATTCACCCCTCCACTTT. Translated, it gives CASSTGSSYNSPLHF.